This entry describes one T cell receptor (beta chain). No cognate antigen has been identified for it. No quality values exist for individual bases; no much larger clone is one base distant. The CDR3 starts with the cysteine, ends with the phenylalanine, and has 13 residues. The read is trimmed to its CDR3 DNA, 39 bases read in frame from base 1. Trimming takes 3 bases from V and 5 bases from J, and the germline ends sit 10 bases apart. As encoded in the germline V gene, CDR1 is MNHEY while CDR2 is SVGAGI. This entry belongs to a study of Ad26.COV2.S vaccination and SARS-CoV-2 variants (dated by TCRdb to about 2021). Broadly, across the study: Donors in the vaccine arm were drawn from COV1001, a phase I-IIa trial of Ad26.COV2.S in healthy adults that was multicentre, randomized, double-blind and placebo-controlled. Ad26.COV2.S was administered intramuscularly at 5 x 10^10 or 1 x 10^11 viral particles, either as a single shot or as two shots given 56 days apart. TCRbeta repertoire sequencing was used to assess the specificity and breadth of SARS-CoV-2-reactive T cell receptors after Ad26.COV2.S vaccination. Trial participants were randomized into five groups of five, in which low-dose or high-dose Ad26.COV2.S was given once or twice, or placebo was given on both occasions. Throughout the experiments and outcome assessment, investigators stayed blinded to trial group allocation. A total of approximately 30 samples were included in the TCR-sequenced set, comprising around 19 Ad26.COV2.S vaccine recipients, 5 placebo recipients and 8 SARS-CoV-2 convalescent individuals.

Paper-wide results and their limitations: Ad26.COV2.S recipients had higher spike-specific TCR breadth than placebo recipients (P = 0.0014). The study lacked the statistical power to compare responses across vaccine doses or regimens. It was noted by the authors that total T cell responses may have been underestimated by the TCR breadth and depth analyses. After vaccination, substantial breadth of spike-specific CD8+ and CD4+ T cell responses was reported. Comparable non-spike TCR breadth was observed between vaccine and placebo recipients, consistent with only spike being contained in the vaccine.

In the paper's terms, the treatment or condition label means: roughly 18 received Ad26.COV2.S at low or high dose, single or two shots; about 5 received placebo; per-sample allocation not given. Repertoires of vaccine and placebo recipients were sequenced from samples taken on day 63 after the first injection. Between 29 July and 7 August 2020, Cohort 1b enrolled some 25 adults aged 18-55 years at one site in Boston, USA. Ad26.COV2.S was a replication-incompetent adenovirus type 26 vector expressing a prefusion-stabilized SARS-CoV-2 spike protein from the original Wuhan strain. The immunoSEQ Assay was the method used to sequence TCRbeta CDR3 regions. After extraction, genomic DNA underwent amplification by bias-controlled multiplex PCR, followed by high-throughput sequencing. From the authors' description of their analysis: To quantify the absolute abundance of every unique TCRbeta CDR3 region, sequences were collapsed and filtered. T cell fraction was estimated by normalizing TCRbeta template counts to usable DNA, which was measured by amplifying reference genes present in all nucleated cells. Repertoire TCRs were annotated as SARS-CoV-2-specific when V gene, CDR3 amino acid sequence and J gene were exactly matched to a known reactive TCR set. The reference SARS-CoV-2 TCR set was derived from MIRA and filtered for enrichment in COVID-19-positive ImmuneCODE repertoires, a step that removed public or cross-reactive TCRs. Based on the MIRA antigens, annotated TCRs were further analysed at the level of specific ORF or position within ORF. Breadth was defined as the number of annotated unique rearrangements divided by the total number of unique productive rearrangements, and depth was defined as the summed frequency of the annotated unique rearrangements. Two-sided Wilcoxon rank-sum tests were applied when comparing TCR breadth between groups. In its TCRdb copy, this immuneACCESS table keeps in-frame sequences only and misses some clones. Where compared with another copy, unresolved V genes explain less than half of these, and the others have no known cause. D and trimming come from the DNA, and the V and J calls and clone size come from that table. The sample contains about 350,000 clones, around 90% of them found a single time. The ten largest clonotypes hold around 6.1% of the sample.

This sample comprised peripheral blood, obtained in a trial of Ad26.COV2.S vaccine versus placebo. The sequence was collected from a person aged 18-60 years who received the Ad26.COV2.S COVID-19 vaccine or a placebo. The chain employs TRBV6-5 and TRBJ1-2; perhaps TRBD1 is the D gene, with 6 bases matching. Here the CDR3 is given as CASSYGRGYGYTF. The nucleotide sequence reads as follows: TGTGCCAGCAGTTATGGCAGGGGTTATGGCTACACCTTC.